The 27 T cell receptor beta chains presented below share a single source sample, sequenced in a study of blood T cell repertoires in COVID-19. Assay: immunoSEQ multiplex PCR; the TCRdb copy retains only in-frame clones and omits some. This table holds under 200,000 clones, less than 90% found once. The sequenced sample was PBMCs or T cells enriched from blood (not recorded which). These receptors all come from a woman aged 25 to 39 who had been exposed to COVID-19.

This rearrangement joins TRBV10-3 to TRBJ2-3; a weak D match, TRBD1 (7 bases). The CDR3 sequence is 16 residues long. V was cut by 4 bases and J by 1 base, with 15 bases left in between. CDR1 ENHRY and CDR2 SYGVKD come from the germline V gene. This chain's CDR3 is CAISGQGGRGTDTQYF. The CDR3 nucleotides are TGTGCCATCAGTGGACAGGGAGGTCGAGGCACAGATACGCAGTATTTT.

The J gene is TRBJ1-1, the V gene TRBV19; maybe TRBD1 (5 bases). With 1 base removed from V and 0 bases from J, the gap between germline ends came to 9 bases. The CDR3 has 15 residues. Germline lookup yields CDR1 LNHDA and CDR2 SQIVND (reference sequence). CDR3 nucleotide sequence: TGTGCCAGTAGTATAGGCGCAGGGATGAACACTGAAGCTTTCTTT. Translation: CASSIGAGMNTEAFF.

This clone occurred a few times. V usage is TRBV3-1 (or the pseudogene TRBV3-2) and J usage is TRBJ2-3, with TRBD2 as a possible D gene (6 bases). The CDR3 has 14 amino acids. V was trimmed by 4 bases and J by 4 bases, leaving 12 bases between them. Per germline, CDR1 LGHDT and CDR2 YNNKEL (reference sequence). The CDR3: CASSLSSVSDTQYF. Here the CDR3 DNA reads TGTGCCAGCAGCCTATCTAGCGTCTCAGATACGCAGTATTTT.

The chain is built from TRBV9 and TRBJ2-2; 7 bases fit TRBD1. This CDR3 has 14 residues. Germline lookup yields CDR1 SGDLS and CDR2 YYNGEE. Trimming cost V 0 bases and J 6 bases; bases outside gene matches: 2. The CDR3 sequence is CASSVGGGSGELFF. The CDR3 DNA is TGTGCCAGCAGCGTAGGAGGGGGCTCCGGGGAGCTGTTTTTT. The entire variable domain, with the rest obtained from reference TRBV9 and TRBJ2-2, is as follows: DSGVTQTPKHLITATGQRVTLRCSPRSGDLSVYWYQQSLDQGLQFLIQYYNGEERAKGNILERFSAQQFPDLHSELNLSSLELGDSALYFCASSVGGGSGELFFGEGSRLTVL.

The genes are TRBV5-1 and TRBJ1-1; 9 bases align to TRBD1. The trim removed 4 bases at V and 0 bases at J, leaving 4 bases unmatched. Germline V lookup: CDR1 SGHRS, CDR2 YFSETQ. The CDR3 extends over 15 amino acids. This CDR3 is CASSPTGGVNTEAFF. The CDR3 nucleotides read TGCGCCAGCAGCCCGACAGGGGGGGTGAACACTGAAGCTTTCTTT.

The chain joins TRBV18 to TRBJ2-2; TRBD2 matches at 11 bases. This CDR3 comprises 17 residues. CDR1 KGHSH and CDR2 LQKENI come from the germline V gene. Losses at the gene ends were 3 bases for V and 5 bases for J; bases not matched to a gene: 8. The CDR3 is CASSPRTSGGKTGELFF. The CDR3 DNA sequence: TGTGCCAGCTCACCGCGAACTAGCGGGGGAAAGACCGGGGAGCTGTTTTTT.

V gene TRBV9 combines with J gene TRBJ2-3, with 11 bases identical to TRBD2. Losses at the gene ends were 4 bases for V and 0 bases for J; bases not matched to a gene: 10. CDR3 length: 18 residues. From germline, CDR1 is SGDLS and CDR2 YYNGEE. The CDR3 bases are TGTGCCAGCAGCAAACTAGCGGGGGCGCCTTCTAGCACAGATACGCAGTATTTT. Translated, it gives CASSKLAGAPSSTDTQYF.

The genes are TRBV12-5 and TRBJ1-2, with D perhaps TRBD1 (5 bases). The CDR3 covers 15 residues. V was trimmed by 0 bases and J by 3 bases, leaving 11 bases between them. Germline values: CDR1 LGHNT, CDR2 FRNRAP. In DNA, the CDR3 is TGTGCTAGTGGTTTGGTACCCGGGGGTGACTATGGCTACACCTTC. The encoded protein is CASGLVPGGDYGYTF.

This chain connects TRBV4-1 to TRBJ2-2; TRBD1 matches 7 bases. CDR3 length: 16 residues. With 4 bases clipped from V and 5 bases from J, the junction kept 10 bases outside the gene matches. Germline CDR1 is MGHRA and CDR2 is YSYEKL. This CDR3 is CASSRQGVGLTGELFF. As DNA, the CDR3 is TGCGCCAGCAGCCGACAGGGCGTTGGGTTGACCGGGGAGCTGTTTTTT.

The chain is built from TRBV4-3 and TRBJ1-2; D is possibly TRBD1 (5 bases). The germline V gene has CDR1 LGHNA and CDR2 YSLEER. This CDR3 comprises 15 residues. V lost 1 base and J lost 5, with 14 bases in between. CDR3 in amino acids: CASSQGGTPSYGYTF. CDR3 sequence (DNA): TGCGCCAGCAGCCAAGGGGGGACTCCTTCGTATGGCTACACCTTC.

The genes are TRBV24-1 and TRBJ2-1; TRBD2 aligns across 10 bases. With 9 bases clipped from V and 6 bases from J, the junction kept 4 bases outside the gene matches. In germline, CDR1 is KGHDR, CDR2 SFDVKD. This CDR3 is built from 13 residues. CDR3 bases: TGTGCCACCCCTGAGCGGGGGGGCAATGAGCAGTTCTTC. Translating it yields CATPERGGNEQFF.

This chain connects TRBV2 to TRBJ2-3; TRBD2 matches at 10 bases. In germline, CDR1 is SNHLY, CDR2 FYNNEI. The ends lost 6 bases at V and 5 bases at J; junction bases unmatched: 5. The CDR3 loop spans 14 amino acids. CDR3 sequence (DNA): TGTGCCAGCAGCCCTAGCGGGGGAAAAGATACGCAGTATTTT. Protein product: CASSPSGGKDTQYF.

The genes are TRBV3-1 (or the pseudogene TRBV3-2) and TRBJ2-7; 10 bases map to TRBD2. The CDR3 is 19 amino acids. CDR1 is LGHDT and CDR2 is YNNKEL in the germline V gene (reference sequence). With V trimmed by 1 base and J by 1 base, 13 bases remained unmatched. CDR3 in DNA: TGTGCCAGCAGCCAAGTCGGGCTAGGAGTAGCGGGGGGTTCCTACGAGCAGTACTTC. It is translated as CASSQVGLGVAGGSYEQYF.

The chain recombines TRBV4-1 with TRBJ1-1, with TRBD1 as a possible D gene (5 bases). The V end lost 10 bases, the J end lost 1 base, and 13 bases lay between the germline ends. Germline V gene sequence: CDR1 MGHRA, CDR2 YSYEKL. The CDR3 consists of 13 residues. DNA for the CDR3: TGCGCCACCTCCGTCACAGGGAACACTGAAGCTTTCTTT. Its translation is CATSVTGNTEAFF.

V and J are TRBV7-9 and TRBJ2-2, with 8 bases aligning to TRBD2. After removal of 3 bases from V and 4 bases from J, the junction contained 4 bases not matched to a gene. CDR1 is SEHNR and CDR2 is FQNEAQ in the germline V gene (reference sequence). The CDR3 runs 15 residues. The CDR3 bases are TGTGCCAGCAGCTTCGAGCGGGGGCTCACCGGGGAGCTGTTTTTT. It specifies CASSFERGLTGELFF. Full variable domain (missing parts from reference TRBV7-9 and TRBJ2-2): DTGVSQNPRHKITKRGQNVTFRCDPISEHNRLYWYRQTLGQGPEFLTYFQNEAQLEKSRLLSDRFSAERPKGSFSTLEIQRTEQGDSAMYLCASSFERGLTGELFFGEGSRLTVL.

CDR3: CASSLTENYGYTF. DNA for the CDR3: TGTGCCAGCAGTTTAACAGAAAACTATGGCTACACCTTC. The rearrangement links TRBV12-3 or TRBV12-4 to TRBJ1-2; D call uncertain. With 2 bases removed from V and 2 bases from J, the gap between germline ends came to 6 bases. This CDR3 is built from 13 residues.

This chain links TRBV7-9 with TRBJ2-3; 11 nucleotides align to TRBD2. The ends lost 1 base at V and 0 bases at J; junction bases unmatched: 3. Germline CDR1 is SEHNR and CDR2 is FQNEAQ (reference sequence). CDR3 length: 17 amino acids. Here the CDR3 reads CASSLGGTSGSTDTQYF. CDR3 coding DNA: TGTGCCAGCAGCTTAGGTGGGACTAGCGGCAGCACAGATACGCAGTATTTT.

V is TRBV7-9 and J is TRBJ2-1; 7 bases fit TRBD1. Germline assignment: CDR1 SEHNR and CDR2 FQNEAQ (reference sequence). This CDR3 spans 17 amino acids. V shed 4 bases and J 6 bases; nucleotides not matched to a gene: 15. CDR3 protein: CASSSGNRKGAGNEQFF. The CDR3, as DNA: TGTGCCAGCAGCTCCGGAAACAGGAAGGGGGCGGGCAATGAGCAGTTCTTC.

There are a few counts of this clone. The chain carries TRBV2 and TRBJ2-1; D is possibly TRBD2 (6 bases). The ends were cut back, 10 bases at V and 4 bases at J, with 20 bases in the middle. The CDR3 totals 15 residues. CDR1 SNHLY and CDR2 FYNNEI come from the germline V gene. Here the CDR3 reads CATLTSRGEYNEQFF. The CDR3 DNA is TGTGCCACCCTTACCTCTCGCGGGGAGTACAATGAGCAGTTCTTC.

V gene TRBV5-1 combines with J gene TRBJ2-1; 9 nucleotides match TRBD1. CDR1 is SGHRS and CDR2 is YFSETQ in the germline V gene. The CDR3 is made up of 24 amino acids. Unmatched junction bases numbered 29, after V lost 0 bases and J lost 4 bases. CDR3 amino acids: CASSLARSIDRGSLKGQGYNEQFF. In DNA, the CDR3 is TGCGCCAGCAGCTTGGCCAGGTCGATTGATCGGGGATCTCTTAAGGGACAGGGATACAATGAGCAGTTCTTC.

This clone is a singleton in its sample. The chain recombines TRBV11-2 with TRBJ1-2, with no clear D. Germline assignment: CDR1 SGHAT and CDR2 FQNNGV. This CDR3 is 13 amino acids long. V lost 4 bases, J lost 4 bases, and 10 bases lay in between. This CDR3 is CASSSTLSYGYTF. In nucleotides, the CDR3 is TGTGCCAGCAGCTCCACCCTTAGCTATGGCTACACCTTC.

The chain employs TRBV4-1 and TRBJ1-1, with 7 nucleotides matching TRBD1. The CDR3 extends over 18 amino acids. Germline assignment: CDR1 MGHRA and CDR2 YSYEKL. V lost 0 bases to trimming and J lost 0 bases; unmatched junction nucleotides: 10. Here the CDR3 reads CASSQDQGGEVMNTEAFF. The CDR3 DNA reads TGCGCCAGCAGCCAAGATCAGGGGGGCGAAGTAATGAACACTGAAGCTTTCTTT.

J is TRBJ2-1 and V is TRBV12-5; 10 nucleotides agree with TRBD1. The CDR3 spans 14 residues. Germline CDR1 LGHNT, CDR2 FRNRAP. Unmatched junction bases numbered 6, after V lost 6 bases and J lost 7 bases. CDR3 DNA sequence: TGTGCTAGTGGGCCGGGACAGGGGAGAAATGAGCAGTTCTTC. It specifies CASGPGQGRNEQFF.

The chain employs TRBV2 and TRBJ2-3; 11 nucleotides match TRBD1. Germline V gene sequence: CDR1 SNHLY, CDR2 FYNNEI. V was pared by 9 bases and J by 10 bases, with 21 bases of the junction left unmatched. The CDR3 covers 17 residues. CDR3 protein: CARFRTGGEVYGRAQYF. The CDR3 DNA sequence: TGTGCCAGATTCCGGACAGGGGGCGAAGTATACGGCCGTGCGCAGTATTTT. The full variable domain, in which reference TRBV2 and TRBJ2-3 provide the parts outside the CDR3, is EPEVTQTPSHQVTQMGQEVILRCVPISNHLYFYWYRQILGQKVEFLVSFYNNEISEKSEIFDDQFSVERPDGSNFTLKIRSTKLEDSAMYFCARFRTGGEVYGRAQYFGPGTRLTVL.

The rearrangement uses TRBV18 and TRBJ1-5; D is undetermined. Germline CDR1 reads KGHSH; CDR2 reads LQKENI. The CDR3 covers 15 residues. Trimming left V 2 bases short and J 4 bases short, with 12 bases between. The CDR3 DNA follows: TGTGCCAGCTCACCAGGACTGGGCTTAAATCAGCCCCAGCATTTT. As protein: CASSPGLGLNQPQHF.

This clone occurred once. This rearrangement joins TRBV16 to TRBJ1-1, with D possibly TRBD1 on 5 matching bases. The CDR3 totals 16 residues. CDR1 and CDR2 from the germline V gene are KGHSY and FQNENV. V lost 6 bases to trimming and J lost 4 bases, with 21 bases between them. CDR3 region: CASSPSLGGRGTEAFF. CDR3 nucleotide sequence: TGTGCCAGCAGTCCCAGCCTCGGAGGGAGGGGCACTGAAGCTTTCTTT.

The rearrangement joins TRBV5-5 to TRBJ1-5; D unresolved. The germline CDR1 and CDR2 sequences are SGHKS and YYEKEE (reference sequence). Between the trimmed V and J ends, which lost 3 bases and 7 bases, there was a span of 17 bases. The CDR3 is 15 residues long. CDR3 protein: CASSYRGQQQQPQHF. CDR3 in DNA: TGTGCCAGCAGCTACCGGGGTCAACAGCAGCAGCCCCAGCATTTT.